Listed below are T cell receptor beta chains from one sample, sequenced in a study of STAT5B mutations in CD4+ large granular lymphocyte leukemia. The table came from immunoSEQ multiplex PCR; TCRdb's copy has only in-frame clones and leaves some out. The sample includes under 25,000 clones, roughly 69% seen only once; the top ten take less than 10%. The sequenced material came from CD4+ T cells from blood buffy coats. The receptors originated from a human donor in good health. The CDR3 runs from the conserved cysteine through the conserved F or W. D genes are given only for firm matches. Expanded clones are given a class, and other clones once, few, many or no size at all.

abundance | j_gene | d_gene | v_gene | CDR3aa | CDR3nt
. | TRBJ1-3 | . | TRBV28 | CASTSSSGNTIYF | TGTGCCAGCACCTCCAGCTCTGGAAACACCATATATTTT
. | TRBJ1-4 | . | TRBV2 | CASSERQGREKLFF | TGTGCCAGCAGTGAGCGACAAGGAAGAGAAAAACTGTTTTTT
. | TRBJ1-1 | . | TRBV7-8 | CASSLGVPRNTEAFF | TGTGCCAGCAGCTTGGGGGTACCCCGGAACACTGAAGCTTTCTTT
. | TRBJ2-1 | . | TRBV7-8 | CASSGVTFYNEQFF | TGTGCCAGCAGCGGAGTAACTTTCTACAATGAGCAGTTCTTC
few | TRBJ2-7 | TRBD1 | TRBV2 | CASSGQGKGYEQYF | TGTGCCAGCAGCGGACAGGGAAAAGGCTACGAGCAGTACTTC
. | TRBJ2-1 | . | TRBV11-2 | CASSFLRGSYNEQFF | TGTGCCAGCAGCTTTTTAAGGGGGAGCTACAATGAGCAGTTCTTC
. | TRBJ1-2 | TRBD1 | TRBV7-3 | CASRGTGDGYTF | TGTGCCAGCAGGGGGACAGGGGACGGCTACACCTTC
. | TRBJ2-1 | . | TRBV7-9 | CASSFPNGYEQFF | TGTGCCAGCAGCTTTCCGAATGGCTATGAGCAGTTCTTC
. | TRBJ2-7 | . | TRBV7-2 | CASTLGDRGSKYEQYF | TGTGCCAGCACCCTAGGGGACCGGGGTTCGAAATACGAGCAGTACTTC
. | TRBJ1-1 | . | TRBV28 | CASSFRAVEAFF | TGTGCCAGCAGTTTCAGGGCTGTTGAAGCTTTCTTT
. | TRBJ1-6 | . | TRBV25-1 | CASSEEGWDSPLHF | TGTGCCAGCAGTGAAGAGGGCTGGGATTCACCCCTCCACTTT
. | TRBJ1-5 | TRBD1 | TRBV7-2 | CASSFSGTGAANQPQHF | TGTGCCAGCAGCTTTTCAGGGACAGGGGCGGCCAATCAGCCCCAGCATTTT
. | TRBJ1-1 | . | TRBV6-1 | CASSENWDGETEAFF | TGTGCCAGCAGTGAGAACTGGGACGGCGAGACTGAAGCTTTCTTT
. | TRBJ2-7 | TRBD2 | TRBV11-2 | CASSYGTSGVEQYF | TGTGCCAGCAGCTACGGGACTAGCGGGGTCGAGCAGTACTTC
. | TRBJ2-5 | TRBD1 | TRBV2 | CASSEWLQGEETQYF | TGTGCCAGCAGTGAGTGGTTGCAGGGGGAAGAGACCCAGTACTTC
. | TRBJ1-2 | . | TRBV5-4 | CASSFIGGGGYTF | TGTGCCAGCAGCTTTATCGGGGGCGGAGGCTACACCTTC
. | TRBJ2-2 | . | TRBV9 | CASSVGGGNTGELFF | TGTGCCAGCAGTGTCGGAGGGGGGAACACCGGGGAGCTGTTTTTT
. | TRBJ1-1 | TRBD1 | TRBV5-4 | CASSAPGQGTTEAFF | TGTGCCAGCAGCGCTCCGGGACAGGGAACCACTGAAGCTTTCTTT
. | TRBJ1-4 | . | TRBV6-6 | CASRPTDRATNEKLFF | TGTGCCAGCAGACCAACTGACAGAGCTACTAATGAAAAACTGTTTTTT
. | TRBJ1-1 | . | TRBV7-9 | CASSLGLGGRDTEAFF | TGTGCCAGCAGCTTAGGTCTTGGCGGCAGGGACACTGAAGCTTTCTTT
. | TRBJ2-1 | . | TRBV28 | CASSPRNEQFF | TGTGCCAGCAGTCCACGAAATGAGCAGTTCTTC
. | TRBJ1-3 | . | TRBV27 | CASSLAGVGNTIYF | TGTGCCAGCAGTTTAGCCGGGGTCGGAAACACCATATATTTT
. | TRBJ1-4 | . | TRBV2 | CASNGGAGEKLFF | TGTGCCAGCAATGGCGGCGCGGGTGAAAAACTGTTTTTT
. | TRBJ1-2 | . | TRBV6-6 | CASMRSGYGYTF | TGTGCCAGCATGCGATCAGGGTATGGCTACACCTTC
few | TRBJ2-1 | . | TRBV9 | CASSVDIRAGNEQFF | TGTGCCAGCAGCGTTGATATCAGGGCCGGTAATGAGCAGTTCTTC
. | TRBJ1-2 | TRBD1 | TRBV28 | CASRPIGTGYGYTF | TGTGCCAGCAGGCCAATCGGGACAGGCTATGGCTACACCTTC
. | TRBJ2-3 | . | TRBV5-4 | CASSPGRGTDTQYF | TGTGCCAGCAGCCCGGGCCGGGGCACAGATACGCAGTATTTT
. | TRBJ2-3 | TRBD2 | TRBV7-9 | CASSFSGGADTQYF | TGTGCCAGCAGCTTTAGCGGGGGGGCGGATACGCAGTATTTT
. | TRBJ2-3 | . | TRBV9 | CASSVTGFSTDTQYF | TGTGCCAGCAGCGTAACGGGATTTTCCACAGATACGCAGTATTTT
. | TRBJ2-1 | TRBD2 | TRBV5-1 | CASSLGTRNGEQFF | TGCGCCAGCAGCTTAGGGACTAGAAATGGTGAGCAGTTCTTC
. | TRBJ2-5 | . | TRBV7-6 | CASSLASAMGTQYF | TGTGCCAGCAGCTTAGCGAGCGCAATGGGGACCCAGTACTTC
once | TRBJ2-1 | TRBD2 | TRBV11-3 | CASSLDLWGRADGEQFF | TGTGCCAGCAGCTTAGATCTCTGGGGGAGGGCCGACGGTGAGCAGTTCTTC
. | TRBJ2-1 | . | TRBV5-1 | CASSSQGIEQFF | TGCGCCAGCAGCTCGCAGGGAATTGAGCAGTTCTTC
few | TRBJ2-1 | . | TRBV2 | CASKGYPYNEQFF | TGTGCCAGCAAAGGGTACCCATACAATGAGCAGTTCTTC
once | TRBJ2-5 | TRBD1 | TRBV27 | CASTKFRGGQGALETQYF | TGTGCCAGCACCAAGTTTAGAGGAGGACAGGGGGCCCTGGAGACCCAGTACTTC
. | TRBJ2-3 | . | TRBV13 | CASSYRREDTQYF | TGTGCCAGCAGCTACCGCCGGGAAGATACGCAGTATTTT
. | TRBJ2-2 | . | TRBV6-6 | CASSPAGRNTGELFF | TGTGCCAGCAGTCCCGCCGGGAGGAACACCGGGGAGCTGTTTTTT
. | TRBJ1-5 | . | TRBV7-6 | CASSLMAAGAANQPQHF | TGTGCCAGCAGCTTAATGGCGGCAGGGGCGGCCAATCAGCCCCAGCATTTT
. | TRBJ2-1 | TRBD2 | TRBV7-9 | CASSLLAGVSNEQFF | TGTGCCAGCAGCTTACTAGCGGGAGTCTCTAATGAGCAGTTCTTC
. | TRBJ1-1 | . | TRBV5-5 | CASRYGQSNTEAFF | TGTGCCAGCAGGTATGGACAGTCGAACACTGAAGCTTTCTTT
. | TRBJ1-2 | TRBD1 | TRBV18 | CASSPDRAYVGTYGYTF | TGTGCCAGCTCACCAGACAGGGCCTACGTTGGGACCTATGGCTACACCTTC
. | TRBJ2-1 | . | TRBV7-3 | CASSLNSRNEQFF | TGTGCCAGCAGCTTAAATAGCCGCAATGAGCAGTTCTTC
. | TRBJ2-6 | . | TRBV4-2 | CASSGRGDVGPGGANVLTF | TGTGCCAGCAGCGGAAGGGGGGACGTAGGGCCTGGTGGGGCCAACGTCCTGACTTTC
. | TRBJ1-2 | TRBD1 | TRBV6-1 | CASSPIGQAYGYTF | TGTGCCAGCAGTCCAATTGGACAGGCCTATGGCTACACCTTC
. | TRBJ1-1 | . | TRBV28 | CASTLPGHTEAFF | TGTGCCAGCACCCTCCCCGGCCACACTGAAGCTTTCTTT
. | TRBJ2-1 | TRBD1 | TRBV6-6 | CASSPDRGAYNEQFF | TGTGCCAGCAGCCCTGACAGGGGTGCCTACAATGAGCAGTTCTTC
. | TRBJ1-5 | . | TRBV28 | CASSSGTVGLRPQHF | TGTGCCAGCAGTTCCGGGACGGTGGGTTTGCGGCCCCAGCATTTT
once | TRBJ2-4 | TRBD1 | TRBV5-1 | CASSVSGGLSKNIQYF | TGCGCCAGCAGCGTCTCAGGGGGTCTGTCCAAAAACATTCAGTACTTC
. | TRBJ2-7 | TRBD1 | TRBV27 | CASSTYRTGIDEQYF | TGTGCCAGCAGTACCTACCGGACAGGGATCGACGAGCAGTACTTC
. | TRBJ2-3 | . | TRBV30 | CAWSPQRATDTQYF | TGTGCCTGGAGTCCTCAGCGGGCAACAGATACGCAGTATTTT
once | TRBJ2-1 | TRBD2 | TRBV4-2 | CASSQDFGRRSYNEQFF | TGTGCCAGCAGCCAAGACTTCGGGAGGCGCTCCTACAATGAGCAGTTCTTC
. | TRBJ2-1 | TRBD2 | TRBV7-3 | CASSFGGGRAYEQFF | TGTGCCAGCAGCTTCGGGGGCGGGAGGGCCTATGAGCAGTTCTTC
once | TRBJ1-1 | . | TRBV6-5 | CASSGQTTEAFF | TGTGCCAGCAGCGGACAGACTACTGAAGCTTTCTTT
few | TRBJ2-1 | . | TRBV9 | CASSVVGDRSGNEQFF | TGTGCCAGCAGCGTAGTAGGGGATCGGAGTGGGAATGAGCAGTTCTTC
. | TRBJ1-6 | . | TRBV28 | CATGTQESPLHF | TGTGCCACCGGGACACAGGAGTCACCCCTCCACTTT
. | TRBJ2-2 | TRBD2 | TRBV14 | CASSQDLGTSGTGELFF | TGTGCCAGCAGCCAAGATCTTGGGACTAGCGGGACCGGGGAGCTGTTTTTT
. | TRBJ2-3 | . | TRBV2 | CASRFGRDADTQYF | TGTGCCAGCAGATTCGGCCGGGACGCAGATACGCAGTATTTT
. | TRBJ2-5 | TRBD2 | TRBV15 | CATSKPSGGLRETQYF | TGTGCCACCAGCAAGCCTAGCGGGGGTCTCAGGGAGACCCAGTACTTC
few | TRBJ1-1 | . | TRBV4-2 | CASSQGSGGTEAFF | TGTGCCAGCAGCCAAGGTTCCGGGGGCACTGAAGCTTTCTTT
. | TRBJ2-7 | . | TRBV6-5 | CASSYKVRETEQYF | TGTGCCAGCAGTTATAAGGTCAGGGAGACCGAGCAGTACTTC